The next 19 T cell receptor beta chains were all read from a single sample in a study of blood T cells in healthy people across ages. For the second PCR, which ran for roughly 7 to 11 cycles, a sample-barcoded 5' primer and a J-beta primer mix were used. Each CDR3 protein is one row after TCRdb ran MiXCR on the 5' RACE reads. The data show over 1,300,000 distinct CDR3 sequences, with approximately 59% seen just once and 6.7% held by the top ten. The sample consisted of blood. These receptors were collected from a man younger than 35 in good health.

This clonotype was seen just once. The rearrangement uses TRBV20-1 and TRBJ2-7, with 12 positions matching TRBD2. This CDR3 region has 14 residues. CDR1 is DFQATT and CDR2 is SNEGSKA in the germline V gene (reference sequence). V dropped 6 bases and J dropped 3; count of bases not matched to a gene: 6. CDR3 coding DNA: TGCAGTGCCTTAGGGACTAGCGGGTACTACGAGCAGTACTTC. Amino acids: CSALGTSGYYEQYF.

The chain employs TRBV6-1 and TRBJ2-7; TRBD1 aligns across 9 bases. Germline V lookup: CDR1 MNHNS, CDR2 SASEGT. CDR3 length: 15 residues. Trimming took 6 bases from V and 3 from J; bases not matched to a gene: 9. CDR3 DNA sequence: TGTGCCAGCAGCGGACCGGGACAGGGACACTACGAGCAGTACTTC. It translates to CASSGPGQGHYEQYF.

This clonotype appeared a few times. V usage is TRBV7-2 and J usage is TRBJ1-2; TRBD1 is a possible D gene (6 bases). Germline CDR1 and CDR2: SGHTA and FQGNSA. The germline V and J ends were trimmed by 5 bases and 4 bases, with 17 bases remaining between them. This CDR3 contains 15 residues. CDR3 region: CASSPSTTGRYGYTF. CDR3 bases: TGTGCCAGCAGCCCATCTACCACAGGGCGCTATGGCTACACCTTC.

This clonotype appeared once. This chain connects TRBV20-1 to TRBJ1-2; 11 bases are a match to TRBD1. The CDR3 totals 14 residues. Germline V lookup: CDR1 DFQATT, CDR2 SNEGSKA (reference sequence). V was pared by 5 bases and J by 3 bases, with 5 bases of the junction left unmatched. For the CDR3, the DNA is TGCAGTGCTTTGGGACAGGGGGACGACTATGGCTACACCTTC. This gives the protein CSALGQGDDYGYTF.

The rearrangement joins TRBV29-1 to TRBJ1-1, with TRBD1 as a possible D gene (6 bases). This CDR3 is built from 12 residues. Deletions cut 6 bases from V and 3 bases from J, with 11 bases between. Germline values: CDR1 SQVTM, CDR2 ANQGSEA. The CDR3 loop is CSVQGFDTEAFF. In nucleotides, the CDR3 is TGCAGCGTCCAGGGGTTTGACACTGAAGCTTTCTTT. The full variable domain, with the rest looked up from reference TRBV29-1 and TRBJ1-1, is SAVISQKPSRDICQRGTSLTIQCQVDSQVTMMFWYRQQPGQSLTLIATANQGSEATYESGFVIDKFPISRPNLTFSTLTVSNMSPEDSSIYLCSVQGFDTEAFFGQGTRLTVV.

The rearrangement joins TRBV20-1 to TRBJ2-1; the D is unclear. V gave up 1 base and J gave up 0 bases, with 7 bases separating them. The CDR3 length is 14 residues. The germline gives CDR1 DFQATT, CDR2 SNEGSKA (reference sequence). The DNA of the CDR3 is TGCAGTGCTAGAGTAGTCACCTCCTACAATGAGCAGTTCTTC. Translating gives CSARVVTSYNEQFF.

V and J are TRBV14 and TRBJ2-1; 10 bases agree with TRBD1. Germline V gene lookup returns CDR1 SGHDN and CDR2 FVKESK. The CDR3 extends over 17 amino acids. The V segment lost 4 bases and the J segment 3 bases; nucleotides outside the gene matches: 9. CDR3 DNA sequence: TGTGCCAGCAGCCCGACCTGGGACAGGGGCCTCTACAATGAGCAGTTCTTC. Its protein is CASSPTWDRGLYNEQFF.

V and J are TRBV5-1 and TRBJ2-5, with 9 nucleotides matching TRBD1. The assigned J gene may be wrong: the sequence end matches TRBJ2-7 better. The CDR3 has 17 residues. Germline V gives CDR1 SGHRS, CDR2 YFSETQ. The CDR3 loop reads CASSLTGGTGRLYEQYF. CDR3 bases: TGCGCCAGCAGCTTAACTGGCGGGACAGGGCGTTTGTACGAGCAGTACTTC.

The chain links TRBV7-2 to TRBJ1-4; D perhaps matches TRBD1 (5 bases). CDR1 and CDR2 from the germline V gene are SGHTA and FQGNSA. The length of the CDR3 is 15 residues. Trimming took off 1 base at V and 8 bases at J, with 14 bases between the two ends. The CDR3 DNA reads TGTGCCAGCAGCTTAGATCCGGGACCTGGGGAAAAACTGTTTTTT. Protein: CASSLDPGPGEKLFF.

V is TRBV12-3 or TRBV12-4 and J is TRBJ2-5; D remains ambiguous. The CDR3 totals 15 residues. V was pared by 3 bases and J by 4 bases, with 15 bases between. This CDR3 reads CASSFGLRAGETQYF. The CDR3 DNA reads TGTGCCAGCAGTTTCGGCCTACGGGCAGGAGAGACCCAGTACTTC.

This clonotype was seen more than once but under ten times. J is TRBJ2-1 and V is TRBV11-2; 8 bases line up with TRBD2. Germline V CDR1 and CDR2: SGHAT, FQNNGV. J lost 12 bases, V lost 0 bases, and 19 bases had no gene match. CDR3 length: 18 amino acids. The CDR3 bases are TGTGCCAGCAGCTTAGATGCGACCCGCGGGAGGCCCCCCAGGGGGCAGTTCTTC. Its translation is CASSLDATRGRPPRGQFF.

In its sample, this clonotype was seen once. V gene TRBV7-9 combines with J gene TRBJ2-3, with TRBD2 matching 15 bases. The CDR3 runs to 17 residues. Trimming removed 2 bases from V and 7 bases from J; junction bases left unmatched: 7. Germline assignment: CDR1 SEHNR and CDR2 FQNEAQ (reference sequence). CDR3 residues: CASSLRGTSGGMNTQYF. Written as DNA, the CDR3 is TGTGCCAGCAGCTTACGAGGGACTAGCGGGGGGATGAATACGCAGTATTTT. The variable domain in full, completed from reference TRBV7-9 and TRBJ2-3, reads DTGVSQNPRHKITKRGQNVTFRCDPISEHNRLYWYRQTLGQGPEFLTYFQNEAQLEKSRLLSDRFSAERPKGSFSTLEIQRTEQGDSAMYLCASSLRGTSGGMNTQYFGPGTRLTVL.

In DNA, the CDR3 is TGTGCCAGCAGTTTTCTGGCCAGACATATGAACACTGAAGCTTTCTTT. Translated: CASSFLARHMNTEAFF. The chain recombines TRBV27 with TRBJ1-1; no clear D gene. In germline, CDR1 is MNHEY, CDR2 SMNVEV (reference sequence). This CDR3 is built from 16 residues. Between the trimmed V and J ends, which lost 3 bases and 0 bases, there was a span of 14 bases.

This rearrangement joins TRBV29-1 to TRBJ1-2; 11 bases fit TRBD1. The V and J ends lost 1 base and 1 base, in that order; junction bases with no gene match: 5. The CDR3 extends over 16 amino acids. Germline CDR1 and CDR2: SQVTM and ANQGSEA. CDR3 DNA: TGCAGCGTTGAAGGGACAGGGGGCTCCCTTAACTATGGCTACACCTTC. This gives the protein CSVEGTGGSLNYGYTF. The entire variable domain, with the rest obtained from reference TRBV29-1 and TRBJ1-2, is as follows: SAVISQKPSRDICQRGTSLTIQCQVDSQVTMMFWYRQQPGQSLTLIATANQGSEATYESGFVIDKFPISRPNLTFSTLTVSNMSPEDSSIYLCSVEGTGGSLNYGYTFGSGTRLTVV.

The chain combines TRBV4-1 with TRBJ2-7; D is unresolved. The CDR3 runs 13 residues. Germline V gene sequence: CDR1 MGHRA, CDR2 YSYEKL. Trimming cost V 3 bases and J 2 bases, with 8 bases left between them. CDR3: CASSHIDAYEQYF. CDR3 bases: TGCGCCAGCAGCCATATTGACGCCTACGAGCAGTACTTC.

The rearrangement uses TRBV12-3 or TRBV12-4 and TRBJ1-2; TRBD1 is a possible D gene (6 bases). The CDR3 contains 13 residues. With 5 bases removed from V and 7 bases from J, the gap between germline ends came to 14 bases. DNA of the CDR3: TGTGCCAGCAGTACCCGACAGGTCGGTGGCTACACCTTC. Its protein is CASSTRQVGGYTF.

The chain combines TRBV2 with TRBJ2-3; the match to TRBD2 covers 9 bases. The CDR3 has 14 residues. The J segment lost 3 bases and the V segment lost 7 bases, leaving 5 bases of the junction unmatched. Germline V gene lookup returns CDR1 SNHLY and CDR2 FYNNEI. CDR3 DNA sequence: TGTGCCAGCATGCGGGAGGGTCAAACAGATACGCAGTATTTT. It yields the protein CASMREGQTDTQYF.

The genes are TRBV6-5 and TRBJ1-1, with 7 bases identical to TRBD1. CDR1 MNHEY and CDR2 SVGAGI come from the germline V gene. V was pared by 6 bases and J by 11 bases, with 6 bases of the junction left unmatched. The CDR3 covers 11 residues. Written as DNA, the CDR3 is TGTGCCAGCAGCCCTGGACAGGTTGCTTTCTTT. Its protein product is CASSPGQVAFF.

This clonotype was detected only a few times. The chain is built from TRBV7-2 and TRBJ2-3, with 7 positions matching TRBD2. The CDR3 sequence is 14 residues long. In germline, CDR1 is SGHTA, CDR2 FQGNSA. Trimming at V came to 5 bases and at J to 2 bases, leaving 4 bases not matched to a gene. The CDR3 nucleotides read TGTGCCAGCAGCCTTGGGACTACCACAGATACGCAGTATTTT. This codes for CASSLGTTTDTQYF.